Sequencing of this T cell receptor (beta chain) was carried out in a study of blood T cell repertoires in COVID-19 (TCRdb year 2020). Background on the whole study: Collaborator samples came from the United States, Italy and Spain and covered acute and convalescent phases of COVID-19. The prospective study material was composed of cDNA or gDNA derived from T cells, B-cell-depleted T cells, or PBMCs. The dataset comprised deeply sampled blood TCRbeta repertoires from subjects exposed to, actively infected with, or recovered from COVID-19. A freely available public database, intended as a resource for researchers studying the immune response to SARS-CoV-2, is where the repertoires were released. Samples were obtained from the ongoing ImmuneRACE study (first 160 participants) and from some 1,300 subjects provided by 6 global collaborators. A de-identified subject ID, COVID-19 status, age in years and sex were almost always included in the sample metadata. HLA class I and class II types, where available, came from metadata supplied by the sample provider rather than from assay-based typing.

Comment on this clone: Its cognate antigen has yet to be identified. Base qualities were left out, and no much larger clone turns up one base away.

The collaborating institutions used their own protocols to collect whole blood in K2EDTA tubes. For TCRbeta analysis, collaborator samples were shipped as frozen whole blood, as isolated PBMCs, or as DNA extracted from either sample type. General study outcomes and caveats: The amount of clinical and demographic metadata varied by source and participant and was provided uncurated.

TCRbeta CDR3 regions were amplified from genomic DNA using the immunoSEQ Assay, a bias-controlled multiplex PCR. The authors processed their data as follows. Nucleated cell counts per sample were estimated from amplification of reference gene primers within the assay. To quantify the absolute abundance of each unique TCRbeta CDR3 rearrangement, sequence reads were collapsed and filtered. For each sample, productive Simpson clonality was calculated as the square root of Simpson's diversity index over productive rearrangements. In TCRdb, the immuneACCESS table is reduced to in-frame sequences with V and J assigned. These tables do not hold every clone; where another copy was compared, an unresolved V gene accounts for under half, and the others remain unexplained. The D gene and trimming were derived from the DNA, and the V and J assignments and clone size from that table. The sample has some 150,000 clones on record, approximately 85% of them singletons. Clones ranked in the top ten supply about 0.95% of the sample.

The TCR comes from a man aged 35 to 55 with acute or convalescent COVID-19. The specimen was peripheral blood.

The CDR3: CASSLVGGDTEAFF. The DNA reads TGTGCCAGCAGCTTAGTCGGGGGGGACACTGAAGCTTTCTTT. Recombination linked TRBV7-2 to TRBJ1-1; the D gene is perhaps TRBD1, on 5 matching bases. Reading the germline V gene gives CDR1 SGHTA and CDR2 FQGNSA. V sheds 1 base and J sheds 3 bases, leaving 9 bases between their ends. Inclusive of the bounding cysteine and phenylalanine, the CDR3 is 14 residues long. Here the CDR3 DNA is all that survives: 42 bases in frame from base 1.